The present T cell receptor (beta chain) was sequenced within a study of blood T cell repertoires in COVID-19. As handled by the study authors: Reference gene primer amplification gave nucleated cell count estimates. The assay was immunoSEQ multiplex PCR, and TCRdb's table has in-frame clones only and misses some. The D gene and trimming were derived from the DNA, and the V and J assignments and clone size from that table. The table has approximately 220,000 clones, roughly 84% seen once. Cohort 3 recovery required two negative PCRs, clearance, or symptom resolution. V was clipped by 1 base and J by 8 bases; unmatched bases: 10. CDR1 and CDR2 (germline): MGHRA, YSYEKL. The CDR3 contains 16 residues.

Specimen: PBMCs or T cells enriched from blood (not recorded which). The TCR was taken from a woman aged 40 to 55 who had recovered from COVID-19. The rearrangement joins TRBV4-1 to TRBJ2-3, with 9 bases aligning to TRBD1. The CDR3 region is CASSQVLGQGVGTQYF. CDR3 bases: TGCGCCAGCAGCCAAGTTTTGGGACAGGGAGTTGGTACGCAGTATTTT.